Presented here are 7 T cell receptor beta chains from one specimen sequenced in a study of blood T cell repertoires in COVID-19. Clones were read by immunoSEQ multiplex PCR, and TCRdb kept only the in-frame ones, dropping some. The data hold 140,000 or so clones, with roughly 80% observed a single time. The sequencing input was peripheral blood. The source of these receptors is an older man who had recovered from COVID-19.

This chain uses TRBV13 with TRBJ1-1, with 9 bases identical to TRBD1. Germline V gene sequence: CDR1 PRHDT, CDR2 FYEKMQ (reference sequence). This CDR3 is 17 amino acids long. V was pared by 0 bases and J by 6 bases, with 11 bases of the junction left unmatched. The CDR3 region has the DNA TGTGCCAGCAGCTTAGGGGCCGGGACAGGGAAGGGCGCTGAAGCTTTCTTT. The encoded protein is CASSLGAGTGKGAEAFF.

This sequence joins TRBV27 and TRBJ2-1, with D possibly TRBD1 on 6 matching bases. The CDR3 length is 15 residues. The germline V gene encodes CDR1 MNHEY and CDR2 SMNVEV (reference sequence). The V end lost 1 base, the J end lost 4 bases, and 11 bases lay between the germline ends. In nucleotides, the CDR3 is TGTGCCAGCAGTTTATATGGAACAGGGTACAATGAGCAGTTCTTC. This translates into CASSLYGTGYNEQFF.

The J gene is TRBJ2-1, the V gene TRBV30, with TRBD2 matching 10 bases. Germline V gives CDR1 GTSNPN, CDR2 SVGIG (reference sequence). CDR3 size: 14 residues. The V gene end was trimmed by 1 base and the J gene end by 7 bases; junction bases not matched to a gene: 4. CDR3 nucleotide sequence: TGTGCCTGGAGTGGGACTAGCGGCTGGAATGAGCAGTTCTTC. Translation: CAWSGTSGWNEQFF.

The V gene is TRBV25-1, the J gene TRBJ2-2; no clear D gene. V lost 2 bases, J lost 4 bases, and 5 bases lay in between. The length of the CDR3 is 13 residues. In germline, CDR1 is MGHDK, CDR2 SYGVNS. CDR3 in DNA: TGTGCCAGCAGTGAACTTATCACCGGGGAGCTGTTTTTT. It encodes CASSELITGELFF.

The V gene is TRBV4-3, the J gene TRBJ2-1; D remains unclear. Trimming took off 0 bases at V and 0 bases at J, with 12 bases between the two ends. This CDR3 is 17 amino acids long. Germline V lookup: CDR1 LGHNA, CDR2 YSLEER. CDR3 sequence (DNA): TGCGCCAGCAGCCAAGATCGGCTGCCTAGCTCCTACAATGAGCAGTTCTTC. It translates to CASSQDRLPSSYNEQFF.

This chain connects TRBV27 to TRBJ1-1, with TRBD1 matching over 7 bases. J was trimmed by 5 bases and V by 4 bases; bases with no gene match: 7. This CDR3 has 14 amino acids. Germline loops: CDR1 MNHEY, CDR2 SMNVEV (reference sequence). Written as DNA, the CDR3 is TGTGCCAGCAGTTCTCCGACAGGGAGAACTGAAGCTTTCTTT. Amino acids: CASSSPTGRTEAFF.

About this clone itself: Other nucleotide sequences in the sample specify the same CDR3. The genes are TRBV5-6 and TRBJ1-2; D is undetermined. Germline assignment: CDR1 SGHDT and CDR2 YYEEEE. V dropped 1 base and J dropped 1 base, with 5 bases sitting between them. This CDR3 is built from 13 residues. The CDR3 nucleotides read TGTGCCAGCAGCTTGCGGGGTAACTATGGCTACACCTTC. Translation gives CASSLRGNYGYTF.